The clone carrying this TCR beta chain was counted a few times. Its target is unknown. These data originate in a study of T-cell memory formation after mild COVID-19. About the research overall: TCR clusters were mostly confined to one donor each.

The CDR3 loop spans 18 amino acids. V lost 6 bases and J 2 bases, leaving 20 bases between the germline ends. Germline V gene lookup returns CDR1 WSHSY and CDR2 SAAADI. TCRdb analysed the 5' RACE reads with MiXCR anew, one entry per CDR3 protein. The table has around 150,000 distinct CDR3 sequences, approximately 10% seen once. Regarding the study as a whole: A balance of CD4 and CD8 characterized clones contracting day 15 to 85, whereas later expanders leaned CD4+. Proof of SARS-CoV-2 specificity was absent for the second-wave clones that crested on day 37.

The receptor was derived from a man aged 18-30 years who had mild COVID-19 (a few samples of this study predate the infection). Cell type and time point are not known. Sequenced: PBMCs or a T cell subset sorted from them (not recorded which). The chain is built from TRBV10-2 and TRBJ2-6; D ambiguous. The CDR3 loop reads CASRTPWITAPGANVLTF. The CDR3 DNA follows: TGCGCCAGCAGGACGCCATGGATTACCGCTCCTGGGGCCAACGTCCTGACTTTC.